This T cell receptor (beta chain) appears in the sequencing data of a study of blood T cell repertoires in COVID-19. Study background: In each case, the material was cDNA or gDNA derived from T cells, B-cell-depleted T cells, or PBMCs.

Study members were between roughly 18 and 89 years old and lived in 24 US regions. Participant-given clinical history determined each cohort assignment. In the original processing: Estimated nucleated cell counts came from reference gene primer amplification. TCRdb's table, derived via immunoSEQ multiplex PCR, lists solely in-frame clones and lacks some. The DNA was the basis for D and trimming; V, J and clone size are from that table. The repertoire has about 300,000 clones, about nine tenths of them found once; the top ten carry 3.5% to 5%. CDR1 is SGHTA, CDR2 FQGNSA, per germline. CDR3 length: 15 residues. Deletions cut 2 bases from V and 4 bases from J, with 14 bases between.

The rearrangement joins TRBV7-2 to TRBJ1-1; weak D call: TRBD1 (5 bases). This TCR derives from a man aged 25-45 years who had recovered from COVID-19. The sample taken for sequencing was PBMCs or T cells enriched from blood (not recorded which). CDR3 in amino acids: CASSLLQGGSTEAFF. CDR3 DNA: TGTGCCAGCAGCTTACTCCAGGGCGGGAGCACTGAAGCTTTCTTT.